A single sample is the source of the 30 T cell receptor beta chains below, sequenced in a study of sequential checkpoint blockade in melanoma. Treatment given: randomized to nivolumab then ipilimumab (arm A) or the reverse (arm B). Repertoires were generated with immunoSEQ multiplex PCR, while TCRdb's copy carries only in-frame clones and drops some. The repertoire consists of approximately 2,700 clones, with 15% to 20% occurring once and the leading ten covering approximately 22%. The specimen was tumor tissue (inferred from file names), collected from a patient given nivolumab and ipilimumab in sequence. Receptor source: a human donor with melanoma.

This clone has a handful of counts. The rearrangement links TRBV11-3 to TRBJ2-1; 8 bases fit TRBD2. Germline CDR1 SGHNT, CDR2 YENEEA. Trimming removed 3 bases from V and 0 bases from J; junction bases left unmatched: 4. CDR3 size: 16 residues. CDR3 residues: CASSFTSGHSYNEQFF. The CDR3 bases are TGTGCCAGCAGCTTTACTAGCGGCCACTCCTACAATGAGCAGTTCTTC.

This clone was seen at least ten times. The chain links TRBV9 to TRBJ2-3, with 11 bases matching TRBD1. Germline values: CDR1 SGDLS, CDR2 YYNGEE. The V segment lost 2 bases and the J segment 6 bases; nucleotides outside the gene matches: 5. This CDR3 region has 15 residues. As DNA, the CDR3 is TGTGCCAGCAGCGTGGCCGGGACAGGGGGTGATACGCAGTATTTT. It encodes CASSVAGTGGDTQYF.

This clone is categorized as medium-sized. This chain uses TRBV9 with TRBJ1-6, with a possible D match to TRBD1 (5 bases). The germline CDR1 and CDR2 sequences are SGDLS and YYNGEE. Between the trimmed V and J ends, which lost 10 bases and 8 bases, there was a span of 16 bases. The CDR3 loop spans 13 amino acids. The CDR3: CASKEGRDSPLHF. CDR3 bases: TGTGCCTCCAAGGAGGGGAGGGATTCACCCCTCCACTTT.

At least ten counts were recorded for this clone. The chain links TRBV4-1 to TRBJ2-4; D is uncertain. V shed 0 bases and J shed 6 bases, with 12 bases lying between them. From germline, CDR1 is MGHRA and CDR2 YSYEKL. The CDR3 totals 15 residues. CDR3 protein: CASSQEIFAGNIQYF. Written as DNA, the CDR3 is TGCGCCAGCAGCCAAGAAATTTTTGCAGGAAACATTCAGTACTTC.

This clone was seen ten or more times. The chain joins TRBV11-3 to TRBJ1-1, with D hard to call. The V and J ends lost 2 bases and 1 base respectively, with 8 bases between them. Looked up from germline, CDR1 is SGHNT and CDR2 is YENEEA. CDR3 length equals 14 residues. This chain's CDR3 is CASSLRTANTEAFF. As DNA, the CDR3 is TGTGCCAGCAGCTTAAGGACGGCGAACACTGAAGCTTTCTTT. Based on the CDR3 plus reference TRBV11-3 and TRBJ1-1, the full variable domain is EAGVVQSPRYKIIEKKQPVAFWCNPISGHNTLYWYLQNLGQGPELLIRYENEEAVDDSQLPKDRFSAERLKGVDSTLKIQPAELGDSAVYLCASSLRTANTEAFFGQGTRLTVV.

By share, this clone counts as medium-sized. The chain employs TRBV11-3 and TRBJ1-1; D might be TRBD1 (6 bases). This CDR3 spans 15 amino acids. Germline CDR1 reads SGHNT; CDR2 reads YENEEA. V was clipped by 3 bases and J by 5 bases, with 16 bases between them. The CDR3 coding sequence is TGTGCCAGCAGCTTGGGTGCGGGGGCAAGGACTGAAGCTTTCTTT. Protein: CASSLGAGARTEAFF.

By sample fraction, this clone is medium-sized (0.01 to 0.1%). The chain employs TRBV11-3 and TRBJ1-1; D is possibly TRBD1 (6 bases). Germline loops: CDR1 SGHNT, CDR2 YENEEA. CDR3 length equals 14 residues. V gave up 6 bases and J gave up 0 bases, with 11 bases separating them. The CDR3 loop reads CASRLRTVNTEAFF. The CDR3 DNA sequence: TGTGCCAGCAGGCTAAGGACAGTGAACACTGAAGCTTTCTTT.

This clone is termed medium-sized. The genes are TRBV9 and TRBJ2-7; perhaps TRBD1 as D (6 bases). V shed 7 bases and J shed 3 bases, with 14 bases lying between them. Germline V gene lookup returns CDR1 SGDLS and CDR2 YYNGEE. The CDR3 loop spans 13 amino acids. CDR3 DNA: TGTGCCAGCGGGGTTAGGGGGAGCTACGAGCAGTACTTC. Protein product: CASGVRGSYEQYF.

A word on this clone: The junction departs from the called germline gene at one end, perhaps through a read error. The chain's CDR3 is CASCEGGRSYEQYF. The CDR3, as DNA: TGTGCCAGCTGTGAGGGGGGGCGTTCCTACGAGCAGTACTTC. This chain links TRBV2 with TRBJ2-7, with D possibly being TRBD2 (7 bases). Germline V gene data show CDR1 as SNHLY and CDR2 as FYNNEI. This CDR3 comprises 14 residues.

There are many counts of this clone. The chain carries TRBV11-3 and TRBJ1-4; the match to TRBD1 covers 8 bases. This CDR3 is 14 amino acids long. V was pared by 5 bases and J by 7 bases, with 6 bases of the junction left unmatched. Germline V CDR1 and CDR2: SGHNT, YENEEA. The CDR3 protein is CASSPLDRAEKLFF. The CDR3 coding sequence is TGTGCCAGCAGCCCGCTGGACAGGGCTGAAAAACTGTTTTTT. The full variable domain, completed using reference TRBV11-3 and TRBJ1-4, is EAGVVQSPRYKIIEKKQPVAFWCNPISGHNTLYWYLQNLGQGPELLIRYENEEAVDDSQLPKDRFSAERLKGVDSTLKIQPAELGDSAVYLCASSPLDRAEKLFFGSGTQLSVL.

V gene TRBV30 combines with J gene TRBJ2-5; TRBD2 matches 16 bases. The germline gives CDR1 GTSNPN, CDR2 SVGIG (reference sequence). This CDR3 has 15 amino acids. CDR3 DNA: TGTGCTTTGGGACTAGCGGGGGGGTTTCAAGAGACCCAGTACTTC. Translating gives CALGLAGGFQETQYF.

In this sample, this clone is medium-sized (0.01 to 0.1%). CDR3: CASSYRGGSTDTQYF. The CDR3 coding sequence is TGTGCCAGCAGTTACCGAGGGGGCTCGACAGATACGCAGTATTTT. This sequence joins TRBV6-8 and TRBJ2-3; 7 positions match TRBD1. This CDR3 is 15 amino acids long. The ends lost 2 bases at V and 3 bases at J; junction bases unmatched: 5. The V gene's germline CDR1 is MNHGY and CDR2 SAAAGT.

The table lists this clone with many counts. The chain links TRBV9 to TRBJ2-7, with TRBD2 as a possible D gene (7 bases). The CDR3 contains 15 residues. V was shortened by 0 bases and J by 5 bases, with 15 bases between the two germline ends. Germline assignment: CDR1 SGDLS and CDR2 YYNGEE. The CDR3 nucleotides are TGTGCCAGCAGCGTAGACCCGGGGGGCCCGAACGAGCAGTACTTC. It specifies CASSVDPGGPNEQYF.

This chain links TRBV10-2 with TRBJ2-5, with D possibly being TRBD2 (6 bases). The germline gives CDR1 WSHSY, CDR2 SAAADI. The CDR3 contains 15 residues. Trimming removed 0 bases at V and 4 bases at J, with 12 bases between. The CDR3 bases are TGCGCCAGCAGTGAGTCCGGGGGTGCGGGAGAGACCCAGTACTTC. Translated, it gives CASSESGGAGETQYF.

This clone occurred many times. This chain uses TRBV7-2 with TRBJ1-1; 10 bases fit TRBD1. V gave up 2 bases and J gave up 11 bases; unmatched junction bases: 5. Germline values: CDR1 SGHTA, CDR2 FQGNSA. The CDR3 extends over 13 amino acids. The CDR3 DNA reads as TGTGCCAGCAGCTTAACGCGGACAGGGGGGGCTTTCTTT. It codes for CASSLTRTGGAFF. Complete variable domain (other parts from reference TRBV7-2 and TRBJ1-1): GAGVSQSPSNKVTEKGKDVELRCDPISGHTALYWYRQSLGQGLEFLIYFQGNSAPDKSGLPSDRFSAERTGGSVSTLTIQRTQQEDSAVYLCASSLTRTGGAFFGQGTRLTVV.

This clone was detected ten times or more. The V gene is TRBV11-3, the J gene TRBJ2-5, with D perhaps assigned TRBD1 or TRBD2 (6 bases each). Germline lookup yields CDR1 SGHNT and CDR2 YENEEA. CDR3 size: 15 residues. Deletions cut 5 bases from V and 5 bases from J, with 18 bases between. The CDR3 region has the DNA TGTGCCAGCAGCACGGCACGGGGGCGCGGGGAGACCCAGTACTTC. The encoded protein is CASSTARGRGETQYF.

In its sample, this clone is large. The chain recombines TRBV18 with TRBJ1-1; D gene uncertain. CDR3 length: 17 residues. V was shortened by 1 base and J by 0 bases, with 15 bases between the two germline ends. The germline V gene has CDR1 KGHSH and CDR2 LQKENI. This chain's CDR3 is CASSPLGFETMNTEAFF. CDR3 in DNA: TGTGCCAGCTCACCACTGGGTTTTGAGACTATGAACACTGAAGCTTTCTTT.

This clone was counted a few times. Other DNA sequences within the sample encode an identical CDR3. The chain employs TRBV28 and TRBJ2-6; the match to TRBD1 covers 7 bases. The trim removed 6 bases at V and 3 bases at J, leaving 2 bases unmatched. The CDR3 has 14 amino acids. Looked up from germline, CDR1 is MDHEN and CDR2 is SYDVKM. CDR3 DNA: TGTGCCAGCAGGACAGGGAGTGGGGCCAACGTCCTGACTTTC. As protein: CASRTGSGANVLTF.

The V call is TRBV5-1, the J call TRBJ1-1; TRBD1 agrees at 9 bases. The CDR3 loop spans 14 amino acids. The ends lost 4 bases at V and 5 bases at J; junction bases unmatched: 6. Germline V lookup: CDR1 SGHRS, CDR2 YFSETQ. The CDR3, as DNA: TGCGCCAGCAGCCTACAGGGGGCTTGGACTGAAGCTTTCTTT. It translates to CASSLQGAWTEAFF.

The CDR3 DNA follows: TGTGCCAGCTCGCGACACCTCCAAGAGACCCAGTACTTC. It codes for CASSRHLQETQYF. The chain employs TRBV18 and TRBJ2-5, with D uncertain. This CDR3 comprises 13 residues. Germline V gene sequence: CDR1 KGHSH, CDR2 LQKENI. Trimming took 6 bases from V and 1 from J, leaving 9 bases between them.

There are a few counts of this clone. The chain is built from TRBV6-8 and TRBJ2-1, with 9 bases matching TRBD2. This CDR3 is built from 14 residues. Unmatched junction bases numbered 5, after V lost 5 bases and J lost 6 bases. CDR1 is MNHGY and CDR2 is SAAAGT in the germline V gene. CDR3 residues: CASSALAGVNEQFF. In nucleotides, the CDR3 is TGTGCCAGCAGTGCCTTAGCGGGAGTCAATGAGCAGTTCTTC.

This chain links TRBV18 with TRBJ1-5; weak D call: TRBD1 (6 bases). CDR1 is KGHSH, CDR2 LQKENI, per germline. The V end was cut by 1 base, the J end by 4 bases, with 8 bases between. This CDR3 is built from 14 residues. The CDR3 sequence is CASSPRQVNQPQHF. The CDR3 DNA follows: TGTGCCAGCTCACCACGACAGGTTAATCAGCCCCAGCATTTT.

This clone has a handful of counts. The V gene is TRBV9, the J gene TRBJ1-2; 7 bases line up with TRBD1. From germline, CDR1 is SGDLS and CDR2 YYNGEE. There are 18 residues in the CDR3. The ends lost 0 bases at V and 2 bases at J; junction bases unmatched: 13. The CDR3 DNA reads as TGTGCCAGCAGCGTAGGACAGGGCCGCCCGGAGGCCAACTATGGCTACACCTTC. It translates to CASSVGQGRPEANYGYTF.

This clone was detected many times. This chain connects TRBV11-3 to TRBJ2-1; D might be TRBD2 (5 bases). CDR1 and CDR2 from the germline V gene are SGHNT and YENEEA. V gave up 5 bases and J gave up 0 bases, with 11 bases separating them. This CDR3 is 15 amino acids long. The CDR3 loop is CASSRRSSSYNEQFF. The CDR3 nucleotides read TGTGCCAGCAGCAGGAGGTCGAGCTCCTACAATGAGCAGTTCTTC.

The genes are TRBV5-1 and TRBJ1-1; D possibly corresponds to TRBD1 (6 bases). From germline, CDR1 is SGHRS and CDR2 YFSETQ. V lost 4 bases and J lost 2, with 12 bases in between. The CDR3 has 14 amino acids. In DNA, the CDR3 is TGCGCCAGCAGCCAGCAGACAGGCAACACTGAAGCTTTCTTT. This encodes CASSQQTGNTEAFF.

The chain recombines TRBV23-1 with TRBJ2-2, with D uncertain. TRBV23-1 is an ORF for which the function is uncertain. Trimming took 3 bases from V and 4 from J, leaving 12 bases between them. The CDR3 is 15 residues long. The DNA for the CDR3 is TGCGCCAGCAGTCAGGGAATTGACGTCACCGGGGAGCTGTTTTTT. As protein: CASSQGIDVTGELFF.

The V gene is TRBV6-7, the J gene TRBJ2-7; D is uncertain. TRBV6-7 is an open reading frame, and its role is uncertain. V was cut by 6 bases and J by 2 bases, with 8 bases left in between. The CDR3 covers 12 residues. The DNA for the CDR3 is TGTGCCAGCAGGCAGAATCCCTACGAGCAGTACTTC. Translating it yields CASRQNPYEQYF.

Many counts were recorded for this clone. The CDR3 loop is CASSYSARRAYGYTF. The CDR3 bases are TGTGCCAGCAGTTACTCTGCACGGAGGGCCTATGGCTACACCTTC. V and J are TRBV6-8 and TRBJ1-2; D gene unclear. V lost 0 bases, J lost 4 bases, and 12 bases lay in between. CDR1 is MNHGY, CDR2 SAAAGT, per germline. This CDR3 comprises 15 residues.

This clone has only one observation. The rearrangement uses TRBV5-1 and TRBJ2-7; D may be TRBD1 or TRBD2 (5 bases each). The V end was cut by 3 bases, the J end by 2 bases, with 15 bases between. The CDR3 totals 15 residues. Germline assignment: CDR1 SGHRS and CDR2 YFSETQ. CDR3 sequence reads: CASSYLGEAAYEQYF. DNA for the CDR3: TGCGCCAGCAGCTACCTGGGGGAAGCGGCCTACGAGCAGTACTTC.

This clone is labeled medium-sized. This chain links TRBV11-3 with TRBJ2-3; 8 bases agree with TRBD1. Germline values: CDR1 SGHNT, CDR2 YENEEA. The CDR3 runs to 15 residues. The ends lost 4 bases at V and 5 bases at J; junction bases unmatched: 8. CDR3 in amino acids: CASSSQGARGDTQYF. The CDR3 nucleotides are TGTGCCAGCAGCTCTCAGGGGGCGCGAGGAGATACGCAGTATTTT. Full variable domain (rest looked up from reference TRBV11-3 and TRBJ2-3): EAGVVQSPRYKIIEKKQPVAFWCNPISGHNTLYWYLQNLGQGPELLIRYENEEAVDDSQLPKDRFSAERLKGVDSTLKIQPAELGDSAVYLCASSSQGARGDTQYFGPGTRLTVL.